The TCR beta chain described here comes from a study of shared clonotypes between healthy human individuals. CDR1 SQVTM and CDR2 ANQGSEA come from the germline V gene. The CDR3 loop spans 13 amino acids. Trimming removed 3 bases from V and 0 bases from J, with 8 bases in between. Method: immunoSEQ multiplex PCR; TCRdb's copy keeps in-frame clones and lacks some. The sample contains fewer than 650,000 clones, over 60% of which appear only once. For genomic DNA, unsorted samples relied on tens of millions of PBMCs. Study-wide points: The authors expected sequencing depth to affect clonotype sharing among donors.

This clone was counted between two and nine times. Its specificity is not known. The sequencing input was PBMCs. The source of this sequence is a woman between 40 and 50 years old in good health. Some clones in this sample may be carry-over from other donors' samples. The rearrangement joins TRBV29-1 to TRBJ1-1; D gene uncertain. CDR3 coding DNA: TGCAGCGTTGATTCTGATATGAACACTGAAGCTTTCTTT. Its protein product is CSVDSDMNTEAFF.